Listed here are 16 T cell receptor beta chains from one sample, sequenced in a study of shared clonotypes between healthy human individuals (dated by TCRdb to between 2020 and 2021). Library generation was performed with the immunoSEQ multiplex PCR assay. This immuneACCESS table, as held by TCRdb, lists in-frame sequences with V and J called but not all clones. Of the missing ones, under half trace to an unresolved V gene in checked studies; the others have no known cause. For this sample the table gives millions of clones, of which 90% to 95% were detected only once. Together, the top ten hold more than 0.12% of the sample. The sequencing input was naive CD4+ T cells sorted from blood. Explained via the paper, the cell subset or site label denotes: CD45RA+ positively selected. These receptors were collected from a man between 18 and 29 years old in good health.

The chain uses TRBV11-2 and TRBJ2-7, with D possibly being TRBD1 or TRBD2 (5 bases each). Between the trimmed V and J ends, which lost 5 bases and 5 bases, there was a span of 19 bases. This CDR3 is 15 amino acids long. The germline gives CDR1 SGHAT, CDR2 FQNNGV. In DNA, the CDR3 is TGTGCCAGCAGCCTCCGGGACCGAGCAAGGGACGAGCAGTACTTC. This encodes CASSLRDRARDEQYF. Using reference TRBV11-2 and TRBJ2-7 for the parts outside the CDR3, the full variable domain is EAGVAQSPRYKIIEKRQSVAFWCNPISGHATLYWYQQILGQGPKLLIQFQNNGVVDDSQLPKDRFSAERLKGVDSTLKIQPAKLEDSAVYLCASSLRDRARDEQYFGPGTRLTVT.

The chain employs TRBV18 and TRBJ2-6; no clear D. Trimming took 3 bases from V and 0 from J, leaving 9 bases between them. There are 16 residues in the CDR3. From germline, CDR1 is KGHSH and CDR2 LQKENI. The CDR3 DNA reads as TGTGCCAGCTCACCTTCGGGCAGCTCTGGGGCCAACGTCCTGACTTTC. This sequence encodes CASSPSGSSGANVLTF.

The chain uses TRBV4-2 and TRBJ2-7; 10 nucleotides line up with TRBD1. CDR1 and CDR2 (germline): LGHNA, YNFKEQ. V was clipped by 4 bases and J by 2 bases; unmatched bases: 5. The CDR3 loop spans 15 amino acids. The CDR3 reads CASSRSGTGAYEQYF. The CDR3 nucleotides are TGTGCCAGCAGCCGATCCGGGACAGGGGCCTACGAGCAGTACTTC.

This rearrangement joins TRBV5-4 to TRBJ2-1, with 8 nucleotides matching TRBD1. Trimming removed 4 bases from V and 0 bases from J; junction bases left unmatched: 6. The CDR3 extends over 16 amino acids. Germline lookup yields CDR1 SGHNT and CDR2 YYREEE (reference sequence). The CDR3 sequence: CASSLRTGSSYNEQFF. CDR3 DNA: TGTGCCAGCAGCCTCAGGACAGGGAGCTCCTACAATGAGCAGTTCTTC.

V usage is TRBV11-1 and J usage is TRBJ2-2, with a possible D match to TRBD2 (6 bases). Germline V gene lookup returns CDR1 SGHAT and CDR2 FQDESV (reference sequence). V was clipped by 2 bases and J by 4 bases, with 8 bases between them. The CDR3 runs 14 residues. CDR3 sequence (DNA): TGTGCCAGCAGCTTACGGGGGATCACCGGGGAGCTGTTTTTT. It is translated as CASSLRGITGELFF.

This clone was detected once. CDR3 in DNA: TGCGCCAGCAGCCAAGATCTCAAAGGATTCTGGCAGTTCTTC. Translation gives CASSQDLKGFWQFF. The chain recombines TRBV4-3 with TRBJ2-1; the D is unclear. V lost 0 bases to trimming and J lost 12 bases, with 15 bases between them. Germline-derived CDR1 and CDR2 are LGHNA and YSLEER. The CDR3 consists of 14 residues.

J is TRBJ1-1 and V is TRBV25-1; D is undetermined. The CDR3 is made up of 17 amino acids. Germline assignment: CDR1 MGHDK and CDR2 SYGVNS. Trimming stripped 2 bases from V and 1 base from J, with 17 bases between. This chain's CDR3 is CASSERGGKASNTEAFF. The CDR3 nucleotides read TGTGCCAGCAGTGAACGAGGAGGGAAGGCCTCGAACACTGAAGCTTTCTTT.

This clone was detected once. The rearrangement joins TRBV5-1 to TRBJ2-5; the match to TRBD2 covers 11 bases. The CDR3 totals 16 residues. Per germline, CDR1 SGHRS and CDR2 YFSETQ. V shed 4 bases, J shed 2 bases, and the junction held 7 bases outside the gene matches. CDR3 loop: CASSVTGTSGQETQYF. CDR3 DNA: TGCGCCAGCAGCGTCACGGGGACTAGCGGACAAGAGACCCAGTACTTC.

This clone showed up just once. This rearrangement joins TRBV10-1 to TRBJ2-7, with 13 bases matching TRBD2. This CDR3 region has 16 residues. Germline CDR1 WNHNN, CDR2 SYGVQD (reference sequence). J gave up 5 bases and V 5 bases, and 9 bases lay outside the gene matches. The CDR3 sequence: CASSRRTSGRLDEQYF. In DNA, the CDR3 is TGCGCCAGCAGTCGGCGGACTAGCGGGAGATTAGACGAGCAGTACTTC.

The chain links TRBV7-8 to TRBJ1-5; a possible D gene is TRBD1 (5 bases). V lost 8 bases and J lost 2, with 13 bases in between. CDR1 and CDR2 (germline): SGHVS, FQNEAQ. This CDR3 spans 14 amino acids. In nucleotides, the CDR3 is TGTGCCAGCGGTCTCGGCAGGGGCAATCAGCCCCAGCATTTT. As protein: CASGLGRGNQPQHF.

The chain employs TRBV15 and TRBJ2-7; 11 positions match TRBD2. After removal of 0 bases from V and 4 bases from J, the junction contained 11 bases not matched to a gene. The CDR3 has 18 amino acids. The germline V gene has CDR1 LNHNV and CDR2 YYDKDF (reference sequence). CDR3 sequence (DNA): TGTGCCACCAGCAGAGATCTCACTAGCGGGGGCATACCATACGAGCAGTACTTC. This sequence encodes CATSRDLTSGGIPYEQYF.

V gene TRBV5-4 combines with J gene TRBJ1-1, with 7 bases identical to TRBD1. Looked up from germline, CDR1 is SGHNT and CDR2 is YYREEE (reference sequence). The CDR3 extends over 14 amino acids. The trim removed 6 bases at V and 0 bases at J, leaving 5 bases unmatched. Written as DNA, the CDR3 is TGTGCCAGCAAGCCAGGGGGAATGAACACTGAAGCTTTCTTT. Translating gives CASKPGGMNTEAFF.

The V and J genes are TRBV6-1 and TRBJ2-4; D might be TRBD1 or TRBD2, each matching 5 bases. Germline V lookup: CDR1 MNHNS, CDR2 SASEGT. The CDR3 length is 16 residues. V lost 4 bases to trimming and J lost 0 bases, with 13 bases between them. CDR3 nucleotide sequence: TGTGCCAGCAGTGTGGGGGAGACCCTAGCCAAAAACATTCAGTACTTC. This encodes CASSVGETLAKNIQYF.

CDR3 in amino acids: CASSQAVGETQYF. The CDR3 DNA reads TGCGCCAGCAGCCAAGCCGTGGGGGAGACCCAGTACTTC. The rearrangement joins TRBV4-1 to TRBJ2-5; D not resolved. Germline assignment: CDR1 MGHRA and CDR2 YSYEKL. The CDR3 extends over 13 amino acids. The germline V and J ends were trimmed by 1 base and 5 bases, with 8 bases remaining between them.

The rearrangement joins TRBV5-1 to TRBJ1-4; TRBD1 agrees at 7 bases. CDR3 length: 16 residues. The ends lost 4 bases at V and 4 bases at J; junction bases unmatched: 10. CDR1 and CDR2 (germline): SGHRS, YFSETQ. DNA for the CDR3: TGCGCCAGCAGCCCCTCGGGAGGGGGCAATAATGAAAAACTGTTTTTT. This codes for CASSPSGGGNNEKLFF.

V usage is TRBV10-3 and J usage is TRBJ1-2, with 7 bases that match TRBD1. The CDR3 length is 15 residues. Germline V CDR1 and CDR2: ENHRY, SYGVKD. V lost 7 bases, J lost 0 bases, and 8 bases stayed unmatched. The CDR3 loop is CAITQNGQANYGYTF. DNA for the CDR3: TGTGCCATCACCCAGAATGGACAGGCTAACTATGGCTACACCTTC.